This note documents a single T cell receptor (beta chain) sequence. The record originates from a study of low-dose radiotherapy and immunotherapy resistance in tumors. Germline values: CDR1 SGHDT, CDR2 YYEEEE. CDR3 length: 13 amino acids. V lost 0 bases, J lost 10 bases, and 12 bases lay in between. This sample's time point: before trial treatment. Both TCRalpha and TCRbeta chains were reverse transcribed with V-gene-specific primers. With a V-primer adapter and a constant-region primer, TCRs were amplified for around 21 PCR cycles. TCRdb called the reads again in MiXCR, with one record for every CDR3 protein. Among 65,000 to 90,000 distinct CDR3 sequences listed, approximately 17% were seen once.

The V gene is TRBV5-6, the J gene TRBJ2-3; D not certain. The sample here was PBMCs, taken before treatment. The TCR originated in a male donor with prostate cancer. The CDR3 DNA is TGTGCCAGCAGCTTGGCCGGCCGTGCATCGCAGTATTTT. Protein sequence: CASSLAGRASQYF.